This TCR beta chain was obtained from a study of cytomegalovirus exposure and HLA in healthy donors. The CDR3 spans 15 residues. V was pared by 1 base and J by 2 bases, with 12 bases between. Per the germline V gene, CDR1 is LGHNA and CDR2 is YNFKEQ. Amplification used 60 Vbeta primers and 13 Jbeta primers. The protocol was immunoSEQ multiplex PCR, while the TCRdb copy is restricted to in-frame clones and leaves out a portion. This table holds approximately 160,000 clones, around four fifths found once. Sequencing input: PBMCs. The chain carries TRBV4-2 and TRBJ2-7; possible D gene TRBD2, 7 bases. The sequence came from a male donor in good health and CMV-seropositive. The CDR3 here is CASSQGAGAPYEQYF. CDR3 sequence (DNA): TGTGCCAGCAGCCAAGGGGCGGGGGCCCCCTACGAGCAGTACTTC.